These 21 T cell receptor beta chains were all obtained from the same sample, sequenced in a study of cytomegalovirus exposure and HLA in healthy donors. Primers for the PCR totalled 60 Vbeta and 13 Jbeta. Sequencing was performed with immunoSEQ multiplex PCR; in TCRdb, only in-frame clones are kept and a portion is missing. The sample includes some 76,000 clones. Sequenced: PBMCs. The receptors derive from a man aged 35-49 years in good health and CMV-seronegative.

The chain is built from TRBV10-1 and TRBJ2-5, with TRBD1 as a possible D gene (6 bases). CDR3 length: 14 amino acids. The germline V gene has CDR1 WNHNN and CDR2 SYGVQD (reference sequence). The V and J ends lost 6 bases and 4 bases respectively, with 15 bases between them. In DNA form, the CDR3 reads TGCGCCAGCAGCGACAAACTGACAGGAGAGACCCAGTACTTC. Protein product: CASSDKLTGETQYF.

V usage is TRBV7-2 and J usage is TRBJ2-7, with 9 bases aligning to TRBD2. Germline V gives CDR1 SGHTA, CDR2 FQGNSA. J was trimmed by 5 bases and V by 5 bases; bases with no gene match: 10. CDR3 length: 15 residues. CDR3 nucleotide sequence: TGTGCCAGCAGCATCCTAGCGGGGCCAAGAGACGAGCAGTACTTC. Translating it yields CASSILAGPRDEQYF.

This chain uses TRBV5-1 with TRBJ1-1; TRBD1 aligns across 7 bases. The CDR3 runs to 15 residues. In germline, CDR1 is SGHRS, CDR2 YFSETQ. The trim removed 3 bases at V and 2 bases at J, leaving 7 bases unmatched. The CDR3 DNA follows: TGCGCCAGCAGCTCCTCGGCAGGGGGAAACACTGAAGCTTTCTTT. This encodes CASSSSAGGNTEAFF. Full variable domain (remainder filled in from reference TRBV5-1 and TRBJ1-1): KAGVTQTPRYLIKTRGQQVTLSCSPISGHRSVSWYQQTPGQGLQFLFEYFSETQRNKGNFPGRFSGRQFSNSRSEMNVSTLELGDSALYLCASSSSAGGNTEAFFGQGTRLTVV.

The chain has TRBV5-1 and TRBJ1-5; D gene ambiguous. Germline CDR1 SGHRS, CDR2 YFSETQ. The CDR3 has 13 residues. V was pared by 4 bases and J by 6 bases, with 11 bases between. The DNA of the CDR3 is TGCGCCAGCAGCGGAGGAGTCGGTCAGCCCCAGCATTTT. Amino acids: CASSGGVGQPQHF.

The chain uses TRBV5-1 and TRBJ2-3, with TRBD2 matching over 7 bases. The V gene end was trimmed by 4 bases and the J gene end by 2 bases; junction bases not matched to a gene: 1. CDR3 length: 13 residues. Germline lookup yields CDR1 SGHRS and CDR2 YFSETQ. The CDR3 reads CASSGDYTDTQYF. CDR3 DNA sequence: TGCGCCAGCAGCGGGGACTACACAGATACGCAGTATTTT.

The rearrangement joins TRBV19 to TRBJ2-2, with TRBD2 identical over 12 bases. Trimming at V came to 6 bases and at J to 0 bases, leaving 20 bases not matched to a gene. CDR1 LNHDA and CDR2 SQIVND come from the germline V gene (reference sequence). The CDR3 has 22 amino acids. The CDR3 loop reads CASSRTSQGRRLAGANTGELFF. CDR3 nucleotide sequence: TGTGCCAGTAGCCGGACGTCTCAGGGGCGTAGACTAGCGGGAGCGAACACCGGGGAGCTGTTTTTT.

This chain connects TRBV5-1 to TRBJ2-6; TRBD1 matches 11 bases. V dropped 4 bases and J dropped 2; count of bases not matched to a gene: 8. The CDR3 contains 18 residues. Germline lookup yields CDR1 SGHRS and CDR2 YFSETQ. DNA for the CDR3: TGCGCCAGCAGCACCGTTGGGGGACAGGGGGCTGGGGCCAACGTCCTGACTTTC. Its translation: CASSTVGGQGAGANVLTF. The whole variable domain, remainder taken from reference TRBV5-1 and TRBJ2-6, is KAGVTQTPRYLIKTRGQQVTLSCSPISGHRSVSWYQQTPGQGLQFLFEYFSETQRNKGNFPGRFSGRQFSNSRSEMNVSTLELGDSALYLCASSTVGGQGAGANVLTFGAGSRLTVL.

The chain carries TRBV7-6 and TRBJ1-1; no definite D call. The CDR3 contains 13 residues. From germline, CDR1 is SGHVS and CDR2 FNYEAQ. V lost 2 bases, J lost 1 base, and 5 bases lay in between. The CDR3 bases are TGTGCCAGCAGCTTACAACAGAACACTGAAGCTTTCTTT. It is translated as CASSLQQNTEAFF.

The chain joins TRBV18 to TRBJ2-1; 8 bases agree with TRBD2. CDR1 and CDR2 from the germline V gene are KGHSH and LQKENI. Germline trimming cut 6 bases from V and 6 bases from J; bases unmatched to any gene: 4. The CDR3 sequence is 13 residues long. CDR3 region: CASSGLVGNEQFF. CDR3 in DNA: TGTGCCAGCTCGGGACTAGTAGGCAATGAGCAGTTCTTC.

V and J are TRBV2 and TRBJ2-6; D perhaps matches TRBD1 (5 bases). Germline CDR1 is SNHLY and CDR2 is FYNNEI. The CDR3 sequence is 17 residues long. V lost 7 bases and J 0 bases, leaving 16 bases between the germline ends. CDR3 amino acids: CASTIPRQSSGANVLTF. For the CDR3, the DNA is TGTGCCAGCACAATACCGAGACAGAGCTCTGGGGCCAACGTCCTGACTTTC.

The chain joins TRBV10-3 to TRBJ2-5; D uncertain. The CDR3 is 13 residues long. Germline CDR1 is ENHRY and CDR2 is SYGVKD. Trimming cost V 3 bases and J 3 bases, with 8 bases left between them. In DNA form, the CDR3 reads TGTGCCATCAGTGATGGCCTGAAAGAGACCCAGTACTTC. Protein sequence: CAISDGLKETQYF.

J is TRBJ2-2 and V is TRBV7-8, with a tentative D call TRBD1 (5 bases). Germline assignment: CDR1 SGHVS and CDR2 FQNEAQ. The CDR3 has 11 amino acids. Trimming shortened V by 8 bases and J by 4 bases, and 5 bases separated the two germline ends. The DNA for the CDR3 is TGTGCCAGCGGGGCCACCGGGGAGCTGTTTTTT. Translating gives CASGATGELFF.

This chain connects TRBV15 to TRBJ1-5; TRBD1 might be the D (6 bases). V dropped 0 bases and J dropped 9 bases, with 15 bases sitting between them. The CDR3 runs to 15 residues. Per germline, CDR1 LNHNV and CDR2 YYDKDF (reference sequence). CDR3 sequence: CATSRDQTGLRPQHF. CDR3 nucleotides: TGTGCCACCAGCAGAGATCAGACAGGCCTTAGGCCCCAGCATTTT. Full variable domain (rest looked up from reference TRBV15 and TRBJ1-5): DAMVIQNPRYQVTQFGKPVTLSCSQTLNHNVMYWYQQKSSQAPKLLFHYYDKDFNNEADTPDNFQSRRPNTSFCFLDIRSPGLGDTAMYLCATSRDQTGLRPQHFGDGTRLSIL.

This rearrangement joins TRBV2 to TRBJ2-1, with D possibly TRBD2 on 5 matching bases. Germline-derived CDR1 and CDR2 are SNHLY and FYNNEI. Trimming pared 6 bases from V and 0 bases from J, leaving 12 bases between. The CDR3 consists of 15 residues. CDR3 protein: CASRTGLSSYNEQFF. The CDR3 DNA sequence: TGTGCCAGCAGGACTGGACTGAGCTCCTACAATGAGCAGTTCTTC.

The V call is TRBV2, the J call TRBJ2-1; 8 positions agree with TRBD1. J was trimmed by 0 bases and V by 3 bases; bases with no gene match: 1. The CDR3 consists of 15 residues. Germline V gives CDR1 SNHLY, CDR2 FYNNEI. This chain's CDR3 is CASSDTGGSYNEQFF. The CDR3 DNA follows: TGTGCCAGCAGTGATACAGGGGGCTCCTACAATGAGCAGTTCTTC.

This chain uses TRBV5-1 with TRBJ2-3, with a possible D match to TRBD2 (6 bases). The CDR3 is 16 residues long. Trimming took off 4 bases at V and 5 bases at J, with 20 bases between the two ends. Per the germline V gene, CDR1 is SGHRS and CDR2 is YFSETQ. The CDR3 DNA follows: TGCGCCAGCAGCAACCCGTCAAAGGGGCGGGGAGATACGCAGTATTTT. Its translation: CASSNPSKGRGDTQYF.

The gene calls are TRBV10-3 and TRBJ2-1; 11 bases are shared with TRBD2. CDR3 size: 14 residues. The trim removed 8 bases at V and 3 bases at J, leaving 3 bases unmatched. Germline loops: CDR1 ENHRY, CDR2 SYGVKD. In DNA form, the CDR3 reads TGTGCCATCGGACTAGCGGGCGACTACAATGAGCAGTTCTTC. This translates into CAIGLAGDYNEQFF.

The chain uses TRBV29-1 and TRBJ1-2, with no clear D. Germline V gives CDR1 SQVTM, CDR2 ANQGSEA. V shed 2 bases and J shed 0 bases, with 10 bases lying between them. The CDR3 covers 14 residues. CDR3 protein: CSVESKGANYGYTF. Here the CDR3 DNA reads TGCAGCGTTGAATCGAAAGGAGCTAACTATGGCTACACCTTC.

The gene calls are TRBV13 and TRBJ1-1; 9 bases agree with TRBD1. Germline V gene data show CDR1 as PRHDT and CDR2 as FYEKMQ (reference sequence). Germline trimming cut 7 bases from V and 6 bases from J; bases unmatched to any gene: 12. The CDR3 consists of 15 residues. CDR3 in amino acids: CASTPRGQGLPEAFF. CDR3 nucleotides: TGTGCCAGCACCCCACGGGGACAGGGCCTTCCTGAAGCTTTCTTT.

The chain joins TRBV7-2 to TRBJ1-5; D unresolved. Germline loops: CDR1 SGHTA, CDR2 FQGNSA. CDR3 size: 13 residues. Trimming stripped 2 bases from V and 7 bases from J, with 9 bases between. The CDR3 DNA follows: TGTGCCAGCAGCTTACGGGGTTGGCAGCCCCAGCATTTT. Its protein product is CASSLRGWQPQHF.

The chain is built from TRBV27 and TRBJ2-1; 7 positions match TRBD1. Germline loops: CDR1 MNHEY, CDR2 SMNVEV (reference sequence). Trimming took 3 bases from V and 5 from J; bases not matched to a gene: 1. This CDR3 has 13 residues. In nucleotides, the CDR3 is TGTGCCAGCAGTTTGGACAGGAACAATGAGCAGTTCTTC. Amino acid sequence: CASSLDRNNEQFF.